In its sample, the clone carrying this T cell receptor beta chain was seen many times. Its target is not known. This record belongs to a study of response to subunit inactivated influenza vaccine. Study-wide results and limits: Each seasonal influenza vaccination, the authors suggested, recruits few new T cells.

Germline values: CDR1 SQVTM, CDR2 ANQGSEA. V gave up 2 bases and J gave up 5 bases, with 15 bases separating them. The CDR3 is made up of 14 amino acids. TCRdb called the RT-PCR reads again in MiXCR, with one record for every CDR3 protein. The sample includes some 850,000 distinct CDR3 sequences, approximately 17% of them seen just once. The rearrangement joins TRBV29-1 to TRBJ2-5, with D unresolved. The sequenced sample was PBMCs from blood, obtained 5 days after vaccination. The clonotype originates from a man in his fifties who received an inactivated influenza vaccine. In nucleotides, the CDR3 is TGCAGCGTTGAACGGAAATTAACTGGGGAGACCCAGTACTTC. Protein sequence: CSVERKLTGETQYF.